These T cell receptor beta chains were read from a single sample in a study of cytotoxic CD8 clonotypes in ibrutinib-treated CLL. Sequencing used immunoSEQ multiplex PCR; TCRdb keeps in-frame clones, though not all of them. The profile covers about 300,000 clones, with approximately 76% appearing a single time and about 6% taken by the ten largest. The sequenced sample was PBMCs, obtained at disease progression, from a patient treated with ibrutinib. The receptors here all came from a human donor with chronic lymphocytic leukemia. Each CDR3 is given with its conserved first and last residue. The D gene is left open where the match is weak. Clone size is given for some rows only: seen once, a few or many times, or a class if the clone is expanded.

TRBJ1-2	TRBV11-2	NA	few	CASSPGTDYGYTF	TGTGCCAGCAGCCCCGGGACGGACTATGGCTACACCTTC
TRBJ2-1	TRBV4-1	TRBD2	NA	CASSQPSAASGGLEQFF	TGCGCCAGCAGCCAACCTTCCGCGGCTAGCGGGGGCCTTGAGCAGTTCTTC
TRBJ2-7	TRBV6-5	TRBD1	NA	CASSLPGQRYEQYF	TGTGCCAGCAGTTTACCGGGACAGAGATACGAGCAGTACTTC
TRBJ2-4	TRBV5-6	NA	NA	CASSFSTGRGNIQYF	TGTGCCAGCAGCTTCTCGACAGGGAGGGGAAACATTCAGTACTTC
TRBJ2-5	TRBV15	NA	NA	CATSAGGGTETQYF	TGTGCCACCAGCGCAGGTGGAGGGACGGAGACCCAGTACTTC
TRBJ2-1	TRBV7-3	TRBD2	NA	CASSLWEGSHEQFF	TGTGCCAGCAGCCTGTGGGAGGGTTCTCATGAGCAGTTCTTC
TRBJ2-7	TRBV27	NA	NA	CASSLWGGAYEQYF	TGTGCCAGCAGTTTATGGGGGGGCGCCTACGAGCAGTACTTC
TRBJ2-1	TRBV9	TRBD1	NA	CASSVVSAGGFNEQFF	TGTGCCAGCAGCGTGGTTTCGGCAGGGGGCTTCAATGAGCAGTTCTTC
TRBJ1-4	TRBV10-3	TRBD1	NA	CAISDGTGAIQKLFF	TGTGCCATCAGTGACGGGACAGGGGCGATACAAAAACTGTTTTTT
TRBJ2-4	TRBV7-2	NA	NA	CASSLTQGLTKNIQYF	TGTGCCAGCAGCTTAACGCAGGGTTTGACCAAAAACATTCAGTACTTC
TRBJ2-7	TRBV6-6	NA	NA	CASSYGIRDYEQYF	TGTGCCAGCAGTTACGGGATACGAGACTACGAGCAGTACTTC
TRBJ2-7	TRBV5-4	TRBD1	few	CASSFRDRGYEQYF	TGTGCCAGCAGCTTTCGGGACAGGGGCTACGAGCAGTACTTC
TRBJ1-6	TRBV5-1	TRBD1	NA	CASSWTGLGDSPLHF	TGCGCCAGCAGCTGGACAGGGTTGGGTGATTCACCCCTCCACTTT
TRBJ2-2	TRBV7-6	TRBD2	NA	CASSARAGGPSGELFF	TGTGCCAGCAGCGCGCGAGCGGGGGGGCCATCCGGGGAGCTGTTTTTT
TRBJ1-2	TRBV29-1	TRBD1	NA	CSVTGTGASYGYTF	TGCAGCGTAACCGGGACAGGGGCGTCCTATGGCTACACCTTC
TRBJ2-1	TRBV19	TRBD1	NA	CASRGAGDRSLHEQFF	TGTGCCAGTAGGGGGGCCGGGGACAGGTCGCTCCATGAGCAGTTCTTC
TRBJ2-2	TRBV29-1	NA	NA	CSVEKVSNTGELFF	TGCAGCGTTGAGAAGGTCTCCAACACCGGGGAGCTGTTTTTT
TRBJ2-5	TRBV10-3	NA	NA	CAISESGVGGETQYF	TGTGCCATCAGTGAGTCTGGGGTAGGCGGGGAGACCCAGTACTTC
TRBJ2-7	TRBV28	NA	NA	CASSLLGYEQYF	TGTGCCAGCAGTTTACTCGGATACGAGCAGTACTTC
TRBJ1-6	TRBV4-2	TRBD1	few	CASSQVQDRDSPLHF	TGTGCCAGCAGCCAAGTGCAGGACAGGGACTCACCCCTCCACTTT
TRBJ2-2	TRBV9	NA	few	CASSVVAALTGELFF	TGTGCCAGCAGCGTAGTTGCAGCCCTGACCGGGGAGCTGTTTTTT
TRBJ1-2	TRBV7-9	NA	NA	CASSLVTGGPYGYTF	TGTGCCAGCAGCTTAGTGACAGGCGGACCCTATGGCTACACCTTC
TRBJ2-5	TRBV4-1	TRBD2	few	CASSPRTSGKETQYF	TGCGCCAGCAGCCCGAGGACTAGCGGGAAAGAGACCCAGTACTTC
TRBJ2-7	TRBV28	NA	NA	CASSLTRAPSEQYF	TGTGCCAGCAGTTTGACTAGGGCCCCCTCCGAGCAGTACTTC
TRBJ2-7	TRBV2	NA	NA	CASSGGWAGEQYF	TGTGCCAGCAGTGGGGGTTGGGCGGGCGAGCAGTACTTC
TRBJ1-4	TRBV18	NA	NA	CASSPSLGLFGQIDEKLFF	TGTGCCAGCTCACCTTCTTTAGGGCTGTTCGGGCAGATAGATGAAAAACTGTTTTTT
TRBJ2-6	TRBV7-6	NA	NA	CASSPLLTRGAAGANVLTF	TGTGCCAGCAGCCCACTTCTAACTAGAGGCGCCGCTGGGGCCAACGTCCTGACTTTC
TRBJ2-3	TRBV25-1	NA	NA	CASSKRGTDTQYF	TGTGCCAGCAGCAAGCGGGGCACAGATACGCAGTATTTT
TRBJ2-7	TRBV5-3	TRBD2	NA	CARSLRIGRPRGEEQYF	TGTGCCAGAAGCTTGAGAATCGGGAGGCCCCGGGGGGAGGAGCAGTACTTC
TRBJ2-5	TRBV18	NA	NA	CASSNRAPQTQYF	TGTGCCAGCTCTAACCGGGCTCCCCAGACCCAGTACTTC
TRBJ2-3	TRBV27	NA	few	CASSRAGYTDTQYF	TGTGCCAGCAGTAGAGCGGGCTATACAGATACGCAGTATTTT
TRBJ2-1	TRBV9	NA	few	CASSVDLSGEQFF	TGTGCCAGCAGCGTAGACCTGAGCGGTGAGCAGTTCTTC
TRBJ1-2	TRBV6-5	NA	NA	CASSYSDSYGYTF	TGTGCCAGCAGTTACTCGGACAGCTATGGCTACACCTTC
TRBJ1-2	TRBV4-1	TRBD1	NA	CASSQVKGAMDGYTF	TGCGCCAGCAGCCAAGTGAAGGGGGCTATGGATGGCTACACCTTC
TRBJ1-2	TRBV5-1	TRBD1	NA	CASSTRDRLNYGYTF	TGCGCCAGCAGCACCCGGGACAGACTTAACTATGGCTACACCTTC
TRBJ2-5	TRBV6-6	NA	NA	CASNSPGVQETQYF	TGTGCCAGCAACTCCCCAGGGGTCCAAGAGACCCAGTACTTC
TRBJ2-2	TRBV5-1	NA	NA	CASSSYNTGELFF	TGCGCCAGCAGCTCCTACAACACCGGGGAGCTGTTTTTT
TRBJ2-3	TRBV7-2	NA	once	CASSSPSLPRTDTQYF	TGTGCCAGCAGCTCCCCTAGTCTACCTAGAACAGATACGCAGTATTTT
TRBJ1-2	TRBV12-5	NA	few	CASGLGTLGWEGYTF	TGTGCTAGTGGTTTGGGTACGTTAGGATGGGAAGGCTACACCTTC
TRBJ2-7	TRBV6-1	NA	NA	CASSLWASYEQYF	TGTGCCAGCAGTTTGTGGGCCAGCTACGAGCAGTACTTC
TRBJ2-7	TRBV29-1	TRBD2	NA	CSVGRTSGVYEQYF	TGCAGCGTTGGCCGGACTAGCGGGGTCTACGAGCAGTACTTC
TRBJ1-2	TRBV5-6	NA	NA	CASKGENYGYTF	TGTGCCAGCAAGGGGGAGAACTATGGCTACACCTTC